This T cell receptor (beta chain) was captured in a study of T-cell reconstitution after alpha-beta-depleted transplantation in children. General study points: Diversity and T-cell counts at one year after transplant derived mostly from new T cells. The origin of high day-60 TCRbeta diversity in some patients lay in surviving recipient T cells and thymic progenitors.

Researchers prepared the TCRbeta library using unique molecular identifiers, the study reports. TCRdb ran MiXCR on the PCR reads and lists one entry per CDR3 protein. The sample lists approximately 130,000 distinct CDR3 sequences, roughly 10% occurring once. The CDR3 spans 15 residues. Trimming stripped 7 bases from V and 0 bases from J, with 16 bases between. Germline V CDR1 and CDR2: MNHEY, SMNVEV (reference sequence). The sample holds a few counts of this clonotype. Its specificity is unknown. The clonotype was recovered from a girl under two years old who had a stem cell transplant for combined immunodeficiency, so the T cells may come from the graft donor. The sequenced sample was PBMCs, mostly from graft donor cells, obtained 180 days after TCRalphabeta/CD19-depleted stem cell transplant. The chain combines TRBV27 with TRBJ2-7; D tentatively reads TRBD1 or TRBD2 (6 bases each). CDR3 region: CASTVHGGSSYEQYF. The CDR3 region has the DNA TGTGCCAGCACCGTTCACGGGGGCAGCTCCTACGAGCAGTACTTC.